This passage covers 25 T cell receptor beta chains from one sample sequenced in a study of Graves' ophthalmopathy and Graves' hyperthyroidism. The TCR beta CDR3 regions underwent amplification from RNA transcripts. RT-PCR in the first round used HTBI primers; a second-round multiplex PCR followed. TCRdb reprocessed the multiplex PCR reads with MiXCR, giving one entry per CDR3 protein. The data contain about 380,000 distinct CDR3 sequences, just over 15% of them singletons. The sample comprised peripheral blood. Receptors were obtained from a woman aged 18-29 years with stable Graves' hyperthyroidism.

There are many counts of this clonotype. This sequence may be a read error, since a much larger clone differs from it by one base. The chain uses TRBV6-1 and TRBJ1-2; no clear D gene. CDR1 is MNHNS, CDR2 SASEGT, per germline. This CDR3 spans 13 amino acids. CDR3 amino acids: CASRTAGYYGYAF. The CDR3 nucleotides are TGTGCCAGCAGGACCGCGGGGTACTATGGCTACGCCTTC.

This clonotype has a count of ten or more. This chain joins TRBV6-1 and TRBJ2-5; D may be TRBD2 (6 bases). Looked up from germline, CDR1 is MNHNS and CDR2 is SASEGT. CDR3 length: 18 residues. Trimming stripped 2 bases from V and 5 bases from J, with 24 bases between. CDR3 sequence: CASSESSRRVDITETQYF. The CDR3, as DNA: TGTGCCAGCAGTGAATCCTCGCGGAGGGTTGATATTACGGAGACCCAGTACTTC.

The V and J genes are TRBV5-1 and TRBJ2-7; TRBD1 agrees at 11 bases. Unmatched junction bases numbered 6, after V lost 4 bases and J lost 3 bases. Germline CDR1 is SGHRS and CDR2 is YFSETQ. There are 15 residues in the CDR3. The CDR3 here is CASSLGGTGGYEQYF. The CDR3, as DNA: TGCGCCAGCAGCCTTGGGGGGACAGGGGGCTACGAGCAGTACTTC.

At least ten counts were recorded for this clonotype. The rearrangement joins TRBV2 to TRBJ2-2, with TRBD2 matching over 10 bases. The CDR3 totals 17 residues. Looked up from germline, CDR1 is SNHLY and CDR2 is FYNNEI. The V gene end was trimmed by 5 bases and the J gene end by 1 base; junction bases not matched to a gene: 7. The CDR3 DNA reads TGTGCCAGCAGTTACGGACTAGCGGTAATGAACACCGGGGAGCTGTTTTTT. Amino acids: CASSYGLAVMNTGELFF.

This clonotype showed up many times. This rearrangement joins TRBV10-3 to TRBJ1-1, with D possibly matching TRBD1 (5 bases). Germline values: CDR1 ENHRY, CDR2 SYGVKD. The CDR3 totals 12 residues. Trimming removed 4 bases from V and 9 bases from J, with 12 bases in between. CDR3 sequence: CAISVDSYQAFF. The CDR3 DNA is TGTGCCATCAGTGTCGACAGCTATCAAGCTTTCTTT.

This clonotype has just one count. The chain uses TRBV6-1 and TRBJ2-2, with 10 nucleotides matching TRBD2. Germline loops: CDR1 MNHNS, CDR2 SASEGT. The length of the CDR3 is 16 residues. With V trimmed by 7 bases and J by 5 bases, 10 bases remained unmatched. CDR3 nucleotides: TGTGCCAGCATCGTCCTAGCGGGGGTTTCGACCGGGGAGCTGTTTTTT. This sequence encodes CASIVLAGVSTGELFF.

CDR3 region: CASSLRTGGAPGELFF. CDR3 DNA sequence: TGTGCCAGCTCACTCCGGACAGGGGGCGCCCCCGGGGAGCTGTTTTTT. The chain combines TRBV18 with TRBJ2-2; 11 nucleotides line up with TRBD1. The ends lost 4 bases at V and 6 bases at J; junction bases unmatched: 7. The germline V gene encodes CDR1 KGHSH and CDR2 LQKENI. CDR3 length: 16 amino acids.

In this sample, this clonotype turned up many times. The chain uses TRBV20-1 and TRBJ1-5, with a possible D match to TRBD1 (5 bases). CDR3 length: 13 residues. Germline values: CDR1 DFQATT, CDR2 SNEGSKA (reference sequence). Trimming shortened V by 6 bases and J by 9 bases, and 18 bases separated the two germline ends. The DNA for the CDR3 is TGCAGTGCAGAGGGGACTCCCGAAGGGCCCCAGCATTTT. Translated, it gives CSAEGTPEGPQHF.

The table lists this clonotype with many counts. CDR3 region: CASSRVSPGTGGVWGETQYF. The CDR3 DNA is TGTGCCAGCAGCCGCGTCTCCCCCGGGACAGGGGGCGTTTGGGGGGAGACCCAGTACTTC. The chain employs TRBV12-3 or TRBV12-4 and TRBJ2-5; 12 bases are shared with TRBD1. This CDR3 has 20 amino acids. V was clipped by 6 bases and J by 5 bases; unmatched bases: 22.

The sample holds many counts of this clonotype. V and J are TRBV6-2 or TRBV6-3 and TRBJ1-5; 10 bases are shared with TRBD1. The CDR3 totals 15 residues. V lost 5 bases, J lost 7 bases, and 8 bases stayed unmatched. The germline V gene has CDR1 MNHEY and CDR2 SVGEGT. CDR3 in DNA: TGTGCCAGCAGTGCCGGGACAGGGGATTGGCAGCCCCAGCATTTT. Its translation is CASSAGTGDWQPQHF.

This clonotype was recorded at least ten times. The chain carries TRBV2 and TRBJ1-2; D is possibly TRBD1 (5 bases). The CDR3 runs 10 residues. Trimming removed 8 bases at V and 9 bases at J, with 10 bases between. CDR1 SNHLY and CDR2 FYNNEI come from the germline V gene. CDR3 nucleotide sequence: TGTGCCAGCTCAGGGTTGAGCTACACCTTC. Protein sequence: CASSGLSYTF.

This clonotype appeared many times. The rearrangement uses TRBV12-3 or TRBV12-4 and TRBJ1-2; D may be TRBD1 (5 bases). The CDR3 is 15 amino acids. V lost 5 bases, J lost 5 bases, and 18 bases lay in between. The CDR3 spells CASSPLSVGAYGYTF. CDR3 nucleotide sequence: TGTGCCAGCAGTCCCCTATCAGTAGGGGCATATGGCTACACCTTC.

As concerns this clonotype: Just one base apart from a much larger clone, this may be a read error. The chain links TRBV7-8 to TRBJ1-5; the D is unclear. CDR1 and CDR2 (germline): SGHVS, FQNEAQ. The CDR3 spans 15 residues. For the CDR3, the DNA is TGTGCCGGCAGCTTAGTACAGCGTAGCAATCAGCCCCAGCATTTT. Protein: CAGSLVQRSNQPQHF.

This clonotype was recorded at least ten times. The chain's CDR3 is CATSSRTGEGTGELFF. The CDR3 nucleotides are TGTGCCACCAGCAGCAGGACAGGGGAGGGTACCGGGGAGCTGTTTTTT. The gene calls are TRBV15 and TRBJ2-2, with 9 bases lining up with TRBD1. Germline CDR1 and CDR2: LNHNV and YYDKDF (reference sequence). The CDR3 has 16 residues. Trimming removed 3 bases from V and 5 bases from J; junction bases left unmatched: 7. The full variable domain, rest sourced from reference TRBV15 and TRBJ2-2, is DAMVIQNPRYQVTQFGKPVTLSCSQTLNHNVMYWYQQKSSQAPKLLFHYYDKDFNNEADTPDNFQSRRPNTSFCFLDIRSPGLGDTAMYLCATSSRTGEGTGELFFGEGSRLTVL.

The gene calls are TRBV3-1 and TRBJ1-2; no clear D gene. Germline V CDR1 and CDR2: LGHDT, YNNKEL (reference sequence). The CDR3 totals 12 residues. Trimming took off 3 bases at V and 8 bases at J, with 10 bases between the two ends. CDR3 nucleotides: TGTGCCAGCAGCCAGAACAGAGAAGGCTACACCTTC. This codes for CASSQNREGYTF. Drawing the rest from reference TRBV3-1 and TRBJ1-2, the complete variable domain is DTAVSQTPKYLVTQMGNDKSIKCEQNLGHDTMYWYKQDSKKFLKIMFSYNNKELIINETVPNRFSPKSPDKAHLNLHINSLELGDSAVYFCASSQNREGYTFGSGTRLTVV.

This clonotype was counted at least ten times. The chain joins TRBV12-3 or TRBV12-4 to TRBJ1-2; perhaps TRBD1 as D (5 bases). Trimming took off 2 bases at V and 4 bases at J, with 11 bases between the two ends. CDR3 length: 14 residues. This CDR3 reads CASSLRGRSYGYTF. The CDR3 DNA is TGTGCCAGCAGTTTACGGGGCCGGAGCTATGGCTACACCTTC.

Details on this clonotype: This may arise from a read error, as a much more abundant clone is one base away. Since the CDR3 does not end with the conserved phenylalanine or tryptophan, this likely comes from a read error. V and J are TRBV6-1 and TRBJ2-7; D is perhaps TRBD1 (5 bases). V gave up 2 bases and J gave up 4 bases, with 12 bases separating them. The CDR3 is 14 residues long. The germline CDR1 and CDR2 sequences are MNHNS and SASEGT. The CDR3 loop reads CASSELDTIYEQYL. DNA for the CDR3: TGTGCCAGCAGTGAATTGGACACTATATACGAGCAGTACCTC.

This clonotype was found many times. The V gene is TRBV10-3, the J gene TRBJ1-2; no clear D. The CDR3 is 12 amino acids. The germline gives CDR1 ENHRY, CDR2 SYGVKD. CDR3 amino acids: CGTSLGDYGYTF. CDR3 in DNA: TGTGGGACTTCTTTGGGTGACTATGGCTACACCTTC.

This clonotype was seen many times. The chain is built from TRBV12-3 or TRBV12-4 and TRBJ1-5; perhaps TRBD1 as D (5 bases). This CDR3 has 15 residues. Deletions cut 3 bases from V and 3 bases from J, with 12 bases between. CDR3 residues: CASSLGQGDNQPQHF. The CDR3 bases are TGTGCCAGCAGTTTGGGGCAGGGAGACAATCAGCCCCAGCATTTT.

This chain uses TRBV20-1 with TRBJ1-5; maybe TRBD1 (5 bases). Germline V gene lookup returns CDR1 DFQATT and CDR2 SNEGSKA (reference sequence). V lost 5 bases, J lost 4 bases, and 18 bases lay in between. The CDR3 has 15 residues. The CDR3 protein is CSAHSPRERNQPQHF. CDR3 nucleotides: TGCAGTGCTCACTCCCCCAGGGAACGAAATCAGCCCCAGCATTTT.

The V call is TRBV20-1, the J call TRBJ2-5, with D perhaps given as TRBD1 or TRBD2 (5 bases each). Germline CDR1 DFQATT, CDR2 SNEGSKA (reference sequence). The ends were cut back, 3 bases at V and 4 bases at J, with 15 bases in the middle. The CDR3 is made up of 14 amino acids. The CDR3 spells CSASRRQRGETQYF. The CDR3 coding sequence is TGCAGTGCTAGCCGCCGGCAGAGGGGAGAGACCCAGTACTTC.

This clonotype was observed many times. This chain joins TRBV5-1 and TRBJ2-5; D call uncertain. The V gene lost 6 bases and the J gene lost 3 bases, with 6 bases spanning the gap. This CDR3 is built from 11 residues. CDR1 is SGHRS, CDR2 YFSETQ, per germline. CDR3 DNA: TGCGCCAGCAATACCGAAGAGACCCAGTACTTC. As protein: CASNTEETQYF.

At least ten counts were recorded for this clonotype. The gene calls are TRBV2 and TRBJ1-1, with a tentative D call TRBD1 (5 bases). The CDR3 has 13 amino acids. Per germline, CDR1 SNHLY and CDR2 FYNNEI. Trimming pared 5 bases from V and 1 base from J, leaving 8 bases between. CDR3: CASSTGWNTEAFF. In DNA, the CDR3 is TGTGCCAGCAGTACAGGTTGGAACACTGAAGCTTTCTTT.

At least ten counts were recorded for this clonotype. This chain links TRBV7-2 with TRBJ2-7, with a weak D call TRBD2 (6 bases). CDR3 length equals 14 residues. V was clipped by 1 base and J by 6 bases, with 13 bases between them. Germline lookup yields CDR1 SGHTA and CDR2 FQGNSA. The CDR3 DNA follows: TGTGCCAGCAGCTTAGGAGCGGCTAGCGCCGAGCAGTACTTC. Translation gives CASSLGAASAEQYF.

The CDR3 region is CSVNFQREQYF. The CDR3 nucleotides are TGCAGCGTTAACTTCCAGCGCGAGCAGTACTTC. This rearrangement joins TRBV29-1 to TRBJ2-7, with unresolved D. The CDR3 is made up of 11 amino acids. The V gene lost 5 bases and the J gene lost 6 bases, with 11 bases spanning the gap. The germline gives CDR1 SQVTM, CDR2 ANQGSEA.